This entry features one T cell receptor (beta chain) sequence. The sample originates from a study of chemoradiotherapy in HPV16-positive cancers. Study overall: Functional T-cell assays on a couple of HPV16-positive patients' cells defined candidate HPV-specific clones and common TCR motifs.

Method: immunoSEQ multiplex PCR; TCRdb's copy keeps in-frame clones and lacks some. Of roughly 12,000 clones listed, less than 80% are singletons. Trimming removed 6 bases from V and 0 bases from J; junction bases left unmatched: 6. The CDR3 totals 15 residues. Germline CDR1 and CDR2: SQVTM and ANQGSEA. This sequence joins TRBV29-1 and TRBJ2-3; TRBD2 agrees at 10 bases. This material was collected from a patient who underwent chemoradiotherapy. This clonotype originated in a human donor with HPV-associated anogenital cancer. The CDR3 here is CSVAGTSESTDTQYF. The CDR3 nucleotides read TGCAGCGTAGCCGGGACTAGCGAAAGCACAGATACGCAGTATTTT.